A single sample gave rise to the 19 T cell receptor beta chains below, sequenced in a study of blood T cell repertoires in COVID-19. Data came from immunoSEQ multiplex PCR; TCRdb stores just in-frame clones and leaves some out. The sample includes over 70,000 clones, approximately 80% seen only once; the top ten take about 7%. Sequences were obtained from peripheral blood. Receptor source: a man aged 65 to 85 with acute or convalescent COVID-19.

This chain links TRBV6-5 with TRBJ1-2; no clear D. V lost 6 bases to trimming and J lost 6 bases, with 14 bases between them. The CDR3 consists of 13 residues. Germline CDR1 reads MNHEY; CDR2 reads SVGAGI. The CDR3 bases are TGTGCCAGCAGGTTACTAGGCTCCAATGGCTACACCTTC. It specifies CASRLLGSNGYTF.

The V call is TRBV27, the J call TRBJ2-3, with D maybe TRBD2 (5 bases). Germline V lookup: CDR1 MNHEY, CDR2 SMNVEV (reference sequence). V was cut by 8 bases and J by 0 bases, with 15 bases left in between. This CDR3 has 15 residues. The chain's CDR3 is CASGENIHSTDTQYF. CDR3 nucleotides: TGTGCCAGCGGGGAGAATATACACAGCACAGATACGCAGTATTTT.

This chain uses TRBV7-3 with TRBJ2-3; perhaps TRBD1 as D (5 bases). The CDR3 loop spans 14 amino acids. Trimming left V 5 bases short and J 1 base short, with 10 bases between. Looked up from germline, CDR1 is SGHTA and CDR2 is FQGTGA. CDR3 residues: CASSLPGRTDTQYF. The DNA for the CDR3 is TGTGCCAGCAGCCTCCCAGGGCGCACAGATACGCAGTATTTT.

This chain connects TRBV7-9 to TRBJ2-5; 7 nucleotides agree with TRBD1. CDR3 length: 13 amino acids. The J segment lost 4 bases and the V segment lost 5 bases, leaving 4 bases of the junction unmatched. CDR1 SEHNR and CDR2 FQNEAQ come from the germline V gene (reference sequence). The CDR3 is CASSPRQGETQYF. In nucleotides, the CDR3 is TGTGCCAGCAGCCCGAGACAGGGAGAGACCCAGTACTTC.

This clone was picked up one time. This chain joins TRBV6-1 and TRBJ2-7; D might be TRBD2 (5 bases). CDR1 is MNHNS, CDR2 SASEGT, per germline. The CDR3 length is 15 residues. Trimming shortened V by 5 bases and J by 1 base, and 15 bases separated the two germline ends. The CDR3 DNA sequence: TGTGCCAGCAGTCCCGACCTAGCCGGATCCTACGAGCAGTACGTC. Its translation is CASSPDLAGSYEQYV.

The chain has TRBV2 and TRBJ1-6; D call uncertain. Germline V lookup: CDR1 SNHLY, CDR2 FYNNEI. V gave up 8 bases and J gave up 7 bases, with 9 bases separating them. The CDR3 length is 12 residues. CDR3 loop: CASLAGNSPLHF. CDR3 nucleotides: TGTGCCAGCCTGGCGGGAAATTCACCCCTCCACTTT. The whole variable domain, remainder taken from reference TRBV2 and TRBJ1-6, is EPEVTQTPSHQVTQMGQEVILRCVPISNHLYFYWYRQILGQKVEFLVSFYNNEISEKSEIFDDQFSVERPDGSNFTLKIRSTKLEDSAMYFCASLAGNSPLHFGNGTRLTVT.

This clone has only one observation. The rearrangement joins TRBV19 to TRBJ2-7; TRBD1 is a possible D gene (6 bases). The CDR3 loop spans 13 amino acids. V was pared by 5 bases and J by 4 bases, with 12 bases between. Germline CDR1 is LNHDA and CDR2 is SQIVND (reference sequence). CDR3 DNA sequence: TGTGCCAGTAGTGTGGGACATCCGTACGAGCAGTACGTC. This translates into CASSVGHPYEQYV.

The rearrangement uses TRBV25-1 and TRBJ1-1; D is possibly TRBD1 (6 bases). The CDR3 is 12 amino acids. Germline lookup yields CDR1 MGHDK and CDR2 SYGVNS. V gave up 6 bases and J gave up 5 bases, with 10 bases separating them. As DNA, the CDR3 is TGTGCCAGCAGACAGGGAAAGACTGAAGCTTTCTTT. Translated, it gives CASRQGKTEAFF.

The genes are TRBV15 and TRBJ2-7; D is possibly TRBD2 (5 bases). Per the germline V gene, CDR1 is LNHNV and CDR2 is YYDKDF (reference sequence). The CDR3 is made up of 15 amino acids. V was trimmed by 1 base and J by 3 bases, leaving 13 bases between them. CDR3 region: CATSRVYGVGYEQYF. The DNA of the CDR3 is TGTGCCACCAGCAGAGTTTACGGGGTCGGCTACGAGCAGTACTTC. Variable domain in full (rest from reference TRBV15 and TRBJ2-7): DAMVIQNPRYQVTQFGKPVTLSCSQTLNHNVMYWYQQKSSQAPKLLFHYYDKDFNNEADTPDNFQSRRPNTSFCFLDIRSPGLGDTAMYLCATSRVYGVGYEQYFGPGTRLTVT.

This clone was seen only a few times. The V gene is TRBV19, the J gene TRBJ1-2, with 10 bases fitting TRBD1. Germline V gene lookup returns CDR1 LNHDA and CDR2 SQIVND (reference sequence). The CDR3 totals 15 residues. The J segment lost 3 bases and the V segment lost 7 bases, leaving 8 bases of the junction unmatched. The CDR3: CASKSGTGVHYGYTF. CDR3 bases: TGTGCCAGTAAATCCGGGACAGGGGTGCACTATGGCTACACCTTC.

The DNA of the CDR3 is TGTGCCAGTAGGCTGACGGACAGGGGCTACACCGGGGAGCTGTTTTTT. This encodes CASRLTDRGYTGELFF. The chain combines TRBV19 with TRBJ2-2, with 9 bases fitting TRBD1. CDR3 size: 16 residues. The trim removed 6 bases at V and 3 bases at J, leaving 8 bases unmatched. CDR1 is LNHDA, CDR2 SQIVND, per germline (reference sequence).

This clone has ten or more counts. In DNA form, the CDR3 reads TGTGCCAGCAGCCTTGGGACAGCGAACACCGGGGAGCTGTTTTTT. Its protein product is CASSLGTANTGELFF. This sequence joins TRBV6-6 and TRBJ2-2; 7 bases are shared with TRBD1. This CDR3 spans 15 amino acids. The ends lost 6 bases at V and 0 bases at J; junction bases unmatched: 4. Germline CDR1 MNHNY, CDR2 SVGAGI (reference sequence).

This rearrangement joins TRBV10-3 to TRBJ1-1; perhaps TRBD1 as D (6 bases). Germline-derived CDR1 and CDR2 are ENHRY and SYGVKD. V shed 4 bases and J shed 4 bases, with 13 bases lying between them. The CDR3 spans 14 residues. The CDR3 DNA reads TGTGCCATCAGTGGAGACAGGTCGGGCACTGAAGCTTTCTTT. It codes for CAISGDRSGTEAFF.

The gene calls are TRBV7-2 and TRBJ2-7, with 9 bases matching TRBD1. Germline CDR1 reads SGHTA; CDR2 reads FQGNSA. This CDR3 spans 14 amino acids. With V trimmed by 1 base and J by 4 bases, 2 bases remained unmatched. The DNA of the CDR3 is TGTGCCAGCAGCTTAGAGGGGACAGGGTACGAGCAGTACGTC. Protein product: CASSLEGTGYEQYV.

This clone is a singleton in its sample. The J gene is TRBJ1-1, the V gene TRBV6-4; maybe TRBD1 (5 bases). CDR1 is MRHNA and CDR2 is SNTAGT in the germline V gene. CDR3 length: 14 amino acids. Trimming pared 6 bases from V and 5 bases from J, leaving 16 bases between. The CDR3 region has the DNA TGTGCCAGCAGCGAACTCCCGGGGGGAACTGAAGCTTTCTTT. Translating gives CASSELPGGTEAFF.

The chain links TRBV11-2 to TRBJ2-3; D unclear. Trimming stripped 7 bases from V and 1 base from J, with 18 bases between. The germline CDR1 and CDR2 sequences are SGHAT and FQNNGV. The CDR3 is 16 amino acids. The CDR3 sequence is CASTWSWAGRTDTQYF. In DNA form, the CDR3 reads TGTGCCAGCACCTGGTCGTGGGCAGGCCGCACAGATACGCAGTATTTT.

This rearrangement joins TRBV13 to TRBJ1-1, with a tentative D call TRBD1 (5 bases). The CDR3 contains 14 residues. Germline lookup yields CDR1 PRHDT and CDR2 FYEKMQ (reference sequence). The V gene lost 4 bases and the J gene lost 5 bases, with 14 bases spanning the gap. For the CDR3, the DNA is TGTGCCAGCAGCTCTGGGCCGGGGGGTACTGAAGCTTTCTTT. It codes for CASSSGPGGTEAFF. Drawing the rest from reference TRBV13 and TRBJ1-1, the complete variable domain is AAGVIQSPRHLIKEKRETATLKCYPIPRHDTVYWYQQGPGQDPQFLISFYEKMQSDKGSIPDRFSAQQFSDYHSELNMSSLELGDSALYFCASSSGPGGTEAFFGQGTRLTVV.

The chain is built from TRBV7-3 and TRBJ2-3; D might be TRBD2 (5 bases). Trimming left V 5 bases short and J 4 bases short, with 19 bases between. The CDR3 consists of 16 residues. Germline-derived CDR1 and CDR2 are SGHTA and FQGTGA. This CDR3 is CASSPSSTRGADTQYF. The CDR3, as DNA: TGTGCCAGCAGCCCTAGTTCGACCCGGGGAGCAGATACGCAGTATTTT.

The chain couples TRBV6-5 to TRBJ2-3; D perhaps matches TRBD2 (5 bases). CDR1 and CDR2 (germline): MNHEY, SVGAGI. V lost 7 bases and J lost 9, with 14 bases in between. CDR3 length equals 12 residues. This chain's CDR3 is CASTSSGITQYF. DNA of the CDR3: TGTGCCAGCACTTCTTCGGGGATCACGCAGTATTTT.